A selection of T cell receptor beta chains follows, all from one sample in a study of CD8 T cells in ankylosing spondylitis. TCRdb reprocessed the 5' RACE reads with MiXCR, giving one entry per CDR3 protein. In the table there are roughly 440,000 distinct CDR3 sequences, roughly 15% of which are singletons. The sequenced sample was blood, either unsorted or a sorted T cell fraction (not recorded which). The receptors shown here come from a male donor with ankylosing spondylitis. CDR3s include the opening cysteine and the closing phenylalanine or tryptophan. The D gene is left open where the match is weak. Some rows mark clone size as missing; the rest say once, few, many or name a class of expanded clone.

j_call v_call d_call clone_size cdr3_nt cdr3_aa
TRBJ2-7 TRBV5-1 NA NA TGCGCCAGCTCTACCTGGGGCGGGACCAGGACCGCCTCCTACGAGCAGTACTTC CASSTWGGTRTASYEQYF
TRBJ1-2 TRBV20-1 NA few TGCAGTGCGGTCAGGGTGGGGGACTATGGCTACACCTTC CSAVRVGDYGYTF
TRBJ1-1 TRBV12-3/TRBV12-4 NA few TGTGCCAGCAGTTTTACAGGGAGTAGAACTGAAGCTTTCTTT CASSFTGSRTEAFF
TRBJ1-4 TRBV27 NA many TGTGCCAGCAGTAGACAGGACGGTGAAAAACTGTTTTTT CASSRQDGEKLFF
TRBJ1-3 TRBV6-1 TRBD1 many TGTGCCAGCAGTGGGGACAGGCGGCTCCCCTCTGGAAACACCATATATTTT CASSGDRRLPSGNTIYF
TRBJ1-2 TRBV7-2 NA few TGTGCCAGCAGCCCTAGCCAGGGATCGTATGGCTACACCTTC CASSPSQGSYGYTF
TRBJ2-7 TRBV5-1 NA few TGCGCCAGCAGCTTGGCCTGGGGGCCCTACGAGCAGTACTTC CASSLAWGPYEQYF
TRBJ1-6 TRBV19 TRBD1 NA TGTGCCAGTAGTACTGACAGGGGAGGTTCACCCCTCCACTTT CASSTDRGGSPLHF
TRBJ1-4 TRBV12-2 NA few TGTGCAAGTCGCTTGTCGGTAACGACTTCACCTCCAACTAATGAAAAACTGTTTTTT CASRLSVTTSPPTNEKLFF
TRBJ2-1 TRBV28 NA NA TGTGCCAGCAGTAGTCTTCCAAACAACAACAATGAGCAGTTCTTC CASSSLPNNNNEQFF
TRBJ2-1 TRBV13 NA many TGTGCCAGCAGCTTAGGCTTCAACAATGAGCAGTTCTTC CASSLGFNNEQFF
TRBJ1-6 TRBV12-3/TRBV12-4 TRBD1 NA TGTGCCAGCAGTTTGACAGGGACCTATTCACCCCTCCACTTC CASSLTGTYSPLHF
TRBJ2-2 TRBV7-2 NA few TGTGCCAGCAGCTTCCAGGGCGGGGAGCTGTTTTTT CASSFQGGELFF
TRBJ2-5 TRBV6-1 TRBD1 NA TGTGCCAGCAGAAGAGACAGGGGGAAAGGAGAGACCCAGTACTTC CASRRDRGKGETQYF
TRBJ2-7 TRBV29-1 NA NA TGCAGCCGGGGGATGTACGAGCAGTACTTC CSRGMYEQYF
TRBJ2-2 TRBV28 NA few TGTGCCAGCAGGATACAGGGAGTCGGGGAGCTGTTTTTT CASRIQGVGELFF
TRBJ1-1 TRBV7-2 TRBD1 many TGTGCCAGCAGCTTCGGGACAGGGGTTACTGAAGCTTTCTTT CASSFGTGVTEAFF
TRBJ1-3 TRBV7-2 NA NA TGTGCCAGCAGCTTGAGTAGGGCTGTCTCTGGAAACACCATATATTTT CASSLSRAVSGNTIYF
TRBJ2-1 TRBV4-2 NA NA TGTGCCAGCAGCCAAGTAGAGGGGGGGCGCGCATTGGAAGGGGAGCAGTTCTTC CASSQVEGGRALEGEQFF
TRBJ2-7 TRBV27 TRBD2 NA TGTGCCAGCAGTTTACGTCTAGCGGTTAATACAATCTACGAGCAGTACTTC CASSLRLAVNTIYEQYF
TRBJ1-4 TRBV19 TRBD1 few TGTGCCAGTAGTAATGGACAGGTTGAAAAACTGTTTTTT CASSNGQVEKLFF
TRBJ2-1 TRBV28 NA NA TGTGCCAGCAGCTTGCCGGCAGGACACTACAATGAGCAGTCCTTC CASSLPAGHYNEQSF
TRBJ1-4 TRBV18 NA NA TGTGCCAGCTCACCAAGTCGCAGGGAAAATGAAAAACTGTTTTTT CASSPSRRENEKLFF